The present T cell receptor beta chain was sequenced within a study of T cell responses to AZD1222 COVID-19 vaccine. Study outcomes and limitations: Sampling that yielded the repertoires occurred only after the peak T cell response. Two AZD1222 doses significantly raised spike-specific TCR breadth and depth over controls. Clonal diversity was possibly underestimated, and white British individuals and females predominated among donors. Distributed over spike, vaccine-associated CD4 TCRs predominated at 160-218 and 743-854.

Assay used: immunoSEQ multiplex PCR; TCRdb lists only in-frame clones, some missing. The sample has about 48,000 clones, around 85% seen once. To note about this clone: Antigen: not known.

The CDR3 is 15 residues long. Trimming removed 6 bases from V and 1 base from J, with 16 bases in between. The germline V gene encodes CDR1 SQVTM and CDR2 ANQGSEA. This sequence was found in an adult who received the AZD1222 COVID-19 vaccine. The chain carries TRBV29-1 and TRBJ2-1; TRBD2 might be the D (5 bases). Sample: peripheral blood, taken 28 days after the second AZD1222 dose. The CDR3 DNA reads TGCAGCGTGAGAAATCACGGGGATTCCTACAATGAGCAGTTCTTC. Protein sequence: CSVRNHGDSYNEQFF.